The clone carrying this TCR beta chain has more than one count but fewer than ten. This specimen comes from a study of blood T cell repertoires in COVID-19. Overall study: Samples came from the United States, Italy and Spain, spanning acute and convalescent COVID-19. Sources were T cells, B-cell-depleted T cells, or PBMCs; the material itself was cDNA or gDNA.

The authors' processing: Reference gene primers were amplified, and this amplification served to estimate nucleated cell counts. The method was immunoSEQ multiplex PCR; TCRdb's version includes in-frame clones alone and lacks a portion of them. The D gene and trimming were derived from the DNA, and the V and J assignments and clone size from that table. In the table there are more than 95,000 clones, 65% to 90% of which are singletons. V shed 3 bases, J shed 11 bases, and the junction held 14 bases outside the gene matches. The CDR3 is 16 residues long. From germline, CDR1 is SEHNR and CDR2 FQNEAQ (reference sequence).

Sequencing was performed on peripheral blood. The sequence derives from a man older than 75 with active or convalescent COVID-19. The rearrangement links TRBV7-9 to TRBJ1-5; 9 bases fit TRBD1. In DNA, the CDR3 is TGTGCCAGCAGCTTTACTCCGGGACAGGGCCCGGCGGCCCAGCATTTT. It specifies CASSFTPGQGPAAQHF.